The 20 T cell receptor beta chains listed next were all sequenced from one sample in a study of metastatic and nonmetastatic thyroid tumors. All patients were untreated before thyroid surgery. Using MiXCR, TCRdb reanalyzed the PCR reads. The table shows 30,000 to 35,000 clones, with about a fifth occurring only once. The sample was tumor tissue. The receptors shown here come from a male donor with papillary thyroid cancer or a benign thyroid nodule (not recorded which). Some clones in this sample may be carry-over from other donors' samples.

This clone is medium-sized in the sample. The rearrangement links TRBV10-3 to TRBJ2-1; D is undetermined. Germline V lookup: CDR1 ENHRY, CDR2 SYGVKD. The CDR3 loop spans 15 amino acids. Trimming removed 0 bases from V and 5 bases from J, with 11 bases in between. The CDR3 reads CAISESGNMNNEQFF. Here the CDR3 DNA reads TGTGCCATCAGTGAGTCGGGTAACATGAACAATGAGCAGTTCTTC.

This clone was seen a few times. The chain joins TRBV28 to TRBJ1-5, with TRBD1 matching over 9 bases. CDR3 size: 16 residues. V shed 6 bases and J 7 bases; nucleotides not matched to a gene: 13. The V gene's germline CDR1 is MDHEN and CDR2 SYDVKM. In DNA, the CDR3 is TGTGCCAGCAGCTTAGATGGGACAGGGACGGGGCAGCCCCAGCATTTT. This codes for CASSLDGTGTGQPQHF. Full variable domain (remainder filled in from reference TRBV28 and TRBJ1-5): DVKVTQSSRYLVKRTGEKVFLECVQDMDHENMFWYRQDPGLGLRLIYFSYDVKMKEKGDIPEGYSVSREKKERFSLILESASTNQTSMYLCASSLDGTGTGQPQHFGDGTRLSIL.

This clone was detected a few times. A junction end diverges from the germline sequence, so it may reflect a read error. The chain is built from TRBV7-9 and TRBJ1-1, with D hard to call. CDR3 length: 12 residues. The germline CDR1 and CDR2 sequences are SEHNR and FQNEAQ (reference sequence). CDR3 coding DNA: TGTGCCAGCAGCTTAGCCTCCACTGAAGCCTTCTTT. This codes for CASSLASTEAFF.

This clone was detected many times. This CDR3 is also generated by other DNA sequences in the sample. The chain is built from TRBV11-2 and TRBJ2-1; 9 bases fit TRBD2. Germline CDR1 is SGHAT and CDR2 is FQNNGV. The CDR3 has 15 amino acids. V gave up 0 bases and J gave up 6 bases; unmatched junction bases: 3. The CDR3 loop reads CASSLEGGRANEQFF. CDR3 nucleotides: TGTGCCAGCAGCTTAGAGGGCGGGAGGGCCAATGAGCAGTTCTTC.

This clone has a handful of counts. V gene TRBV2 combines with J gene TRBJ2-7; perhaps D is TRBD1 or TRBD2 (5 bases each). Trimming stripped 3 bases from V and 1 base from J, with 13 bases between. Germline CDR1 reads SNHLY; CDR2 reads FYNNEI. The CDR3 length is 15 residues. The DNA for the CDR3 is TGTGCCAGCAGTGATCCCCGGGACGCGTCCTACGAGCAGTACTTC. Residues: CASSDPRDASYEQYF.

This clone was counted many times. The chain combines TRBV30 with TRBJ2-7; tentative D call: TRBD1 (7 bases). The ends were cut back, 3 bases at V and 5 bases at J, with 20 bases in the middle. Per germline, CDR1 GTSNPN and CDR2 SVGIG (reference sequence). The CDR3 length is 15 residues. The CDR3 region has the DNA TGTGCCTGGAGGCCCACCAGGGGGAGGATCAACGAGCAGTACTTC. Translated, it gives CAWRPTRGRINEQYF.

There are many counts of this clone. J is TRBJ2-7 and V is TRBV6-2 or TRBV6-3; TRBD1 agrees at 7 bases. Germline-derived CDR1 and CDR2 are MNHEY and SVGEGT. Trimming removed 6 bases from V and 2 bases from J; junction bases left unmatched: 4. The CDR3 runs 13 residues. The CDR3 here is CASSRGGPYEQYF. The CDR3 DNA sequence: TGTGCCAGCAGCCGAGGGGGCCCCTACGAGCAGTACTTC.

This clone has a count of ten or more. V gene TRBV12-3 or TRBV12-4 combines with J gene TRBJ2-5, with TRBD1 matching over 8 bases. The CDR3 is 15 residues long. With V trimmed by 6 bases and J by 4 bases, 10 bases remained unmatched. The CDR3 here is CASRATGVLGETQYF. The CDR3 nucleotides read TGTGCCAGCAGAGCGACAGGGGTGTTAGGAGAGACCCAGTACTTC.

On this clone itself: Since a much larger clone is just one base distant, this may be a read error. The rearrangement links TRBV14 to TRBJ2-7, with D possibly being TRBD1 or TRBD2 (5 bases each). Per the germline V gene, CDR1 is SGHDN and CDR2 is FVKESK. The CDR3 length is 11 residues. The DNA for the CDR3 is TGTGCCAGCATCCAAGGGGACCTGCAGTACTTC. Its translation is CASIQGDLQYF. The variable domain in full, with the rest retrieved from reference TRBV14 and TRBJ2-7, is EAGVTQFPSHSVIEKGQTVTLRCDPISGHDNLYWYRRVMGKEIKFLLHFVKESKQDESGMPNNRFLAERTGGTYSTLKVQPAELEDSGVYFCASIQGDLQYFGPGTRLTVT.

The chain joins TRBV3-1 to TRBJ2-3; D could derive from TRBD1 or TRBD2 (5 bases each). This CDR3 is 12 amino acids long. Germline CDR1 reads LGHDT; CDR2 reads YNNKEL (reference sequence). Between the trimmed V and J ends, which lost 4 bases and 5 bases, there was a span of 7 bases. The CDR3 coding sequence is TGTGCCAGCAGCCGGGGGAAAGATACGCAGTATTTT. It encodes CASSRGKDTQYF.

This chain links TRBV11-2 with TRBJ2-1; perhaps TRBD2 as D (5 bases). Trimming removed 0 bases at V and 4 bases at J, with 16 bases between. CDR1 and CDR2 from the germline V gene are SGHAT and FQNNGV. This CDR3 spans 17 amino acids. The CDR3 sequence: CASSLEGLARRYNEQFF. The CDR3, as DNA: TGTGCCAGCAGCTTAGAAGGGCTAGCACGAAGGTACAATGAGCAGTTCTTC.

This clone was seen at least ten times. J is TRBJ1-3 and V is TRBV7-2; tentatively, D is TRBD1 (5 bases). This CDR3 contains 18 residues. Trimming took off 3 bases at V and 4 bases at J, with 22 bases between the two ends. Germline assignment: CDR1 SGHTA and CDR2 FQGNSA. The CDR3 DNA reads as TGTGCCAGCAGCTTTCGATCAGGGAGGTTTGGGGTCGGAAACACCATATATTTT. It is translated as CASSFRSGRFGVGNTIYF.

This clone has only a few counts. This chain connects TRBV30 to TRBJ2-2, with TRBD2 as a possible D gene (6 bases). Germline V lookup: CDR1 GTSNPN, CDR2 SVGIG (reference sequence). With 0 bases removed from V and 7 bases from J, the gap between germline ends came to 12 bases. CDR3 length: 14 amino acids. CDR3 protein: CAWSVPRDHGELFF. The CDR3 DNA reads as TGTGCCTGGAGTGTCCCGCGGGACCACGGGGAGCTGTTTTTT.

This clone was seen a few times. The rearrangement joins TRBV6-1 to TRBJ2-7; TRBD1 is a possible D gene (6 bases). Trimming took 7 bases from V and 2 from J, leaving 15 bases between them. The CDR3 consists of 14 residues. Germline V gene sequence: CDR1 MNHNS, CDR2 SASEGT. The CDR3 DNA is TGTGCCAGCAACAAATACCGACAGGCCTACGAGCAGTACTTC. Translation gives CASNKYRQAYEQYF.

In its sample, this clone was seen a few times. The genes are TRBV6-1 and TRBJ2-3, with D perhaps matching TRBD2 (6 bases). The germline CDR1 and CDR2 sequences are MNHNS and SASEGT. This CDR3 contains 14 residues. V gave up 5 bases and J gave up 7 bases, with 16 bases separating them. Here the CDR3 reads CASSTRLVSYTQYF. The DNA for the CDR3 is TGTGCCAGCAGTACCAGACTAGTCTCATATACGCAGTATTTT.

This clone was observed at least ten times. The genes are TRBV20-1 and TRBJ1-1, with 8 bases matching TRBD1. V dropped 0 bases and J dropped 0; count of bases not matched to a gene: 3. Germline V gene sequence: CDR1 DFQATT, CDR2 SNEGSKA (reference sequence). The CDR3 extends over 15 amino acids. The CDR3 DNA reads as TGCAGTGCTAGAGACAGGGGGCTTCTGAACACTGAAGCTTTCTTT. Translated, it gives CSARDRGLLNTEAFF.

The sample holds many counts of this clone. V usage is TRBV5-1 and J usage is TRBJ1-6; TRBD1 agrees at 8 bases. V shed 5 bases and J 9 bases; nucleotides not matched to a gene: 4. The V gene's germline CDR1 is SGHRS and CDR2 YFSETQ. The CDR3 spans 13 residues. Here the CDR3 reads CASRDRVGSPLHF. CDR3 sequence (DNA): TGCGCCAGCAGGGACAGGGTTGGTTCACCCCTCCACTTT.

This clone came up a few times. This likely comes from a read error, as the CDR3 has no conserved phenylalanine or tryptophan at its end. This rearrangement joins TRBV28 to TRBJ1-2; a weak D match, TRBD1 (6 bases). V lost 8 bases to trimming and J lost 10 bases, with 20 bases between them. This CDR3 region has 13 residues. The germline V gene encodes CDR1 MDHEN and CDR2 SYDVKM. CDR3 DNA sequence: TGTGCCAGCGGGCGAGCCGGGACACGCTACTACACCCTC. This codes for CASGRAGTRYYTL.

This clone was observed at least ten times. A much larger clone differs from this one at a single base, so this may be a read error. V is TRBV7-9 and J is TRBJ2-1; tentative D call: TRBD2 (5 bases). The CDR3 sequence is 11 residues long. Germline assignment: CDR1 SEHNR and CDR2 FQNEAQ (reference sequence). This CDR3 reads CAGSSTDEGFF. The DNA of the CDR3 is TGTGCCGGCAGCTCCACGGACGAGGGGTTCTTC.

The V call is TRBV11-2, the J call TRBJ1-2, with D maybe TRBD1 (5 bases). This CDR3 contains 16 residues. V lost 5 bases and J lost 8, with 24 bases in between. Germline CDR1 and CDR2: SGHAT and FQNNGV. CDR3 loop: CASSPRATGLGDGYTF. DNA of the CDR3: TGTGCCAGCAGCCCCAGGGCTACAGGCTTGGGGGACGGCTACACCTTC.